This T cell receptor (beta chain) originates from a study of blood T cell repertoires in COVID-19. Across the study: Sites in the United States, Italy and Spain provided acute and convalescent COVID-19 samples. T cells, B-cell-depleted T cells, or PBMCs supplied cDNA or gDNA.

Source study methods: For nucleated cells, counts were estimated from reference gene primer amplification. Method: immunoSEQ multiplex PCR; TCRdb's copy keeps in-frame clones and lacks some. That table gives V, J and clone size, and the DNA gave D and trimming. The sample lists roughly 140,000 clones, over 75% occurring once. V was shortened by 5 bases and J by 1 base, with 15 bases between the two germline ends. This CDR3 region has 16 residues. CDR1 is KGHDR, CDR2 SFDVKD, per germline. The chain recombines TRBV24-1 with TRBJ2-3; a possible D gene is TRBD2 (6 bases). The sequenced sample consisted of peripheral blood. The origin of this receptor is a man between 60 and 70 years old with active or convalescent COVID-19. CDR3 sequence: CATSGRERTGTDTQYF. The DNA for the CDR3 is TGTGCCACCAGTGGGAGGGAGCGAACGGGCACAGATACGCAGTATTTT.